This T cell receptor beta chain was documented in a study of vaccination effects on CD4 cells after COVID-19. On the study more broadly: The median interval between the second dose and post-vaccine sampling was 72 days. Findings and caveats of the study: Marked contraction was observed in infection-induced and vaccine-induced clones late after vaccination.

At the end of over 8 days of culture, CD4+ T cells were isolated. The cohort was immunized with two doses of either the BNT162b2 or mRNA-1273 vaccine. Vaccine recipients lacked prior SARS-CoV-2 infection and had negative nucleocapsid antibodies. Days 3 and 7 saw half the medium replaced with IL-2 medium. Regarding this clone: The antigen remains unidentified.

Repertoires were generated with immunoSEQ multiplex PCR, while TCRdb's copy carries only in-frame clones and drops some. The table has about 73,000 clones, around 67% seen once. Trimming removed 3 bases at V and 7 bases at J, with 21 bases between. The CDR3 has 17 residues. The V gene's germline CDR1 is LGHDT and CDR2 YNNKEL (reference sequence). The clonotype originates from a human donor who received a COVID-19 vaccine. The starting material was CD4+ T cells from PBMCs cultured without peptide, obtained after COVID-19 vaccination. J is TRBJ2-2 and V is TRBV3-1 (or the pseudogene TRBV3-2); D remains unclear. This chain's CDR3 is CASSHLGYGPTIGELFF. CDR3 nucleotides: TGTGCCAGCAGCCACTTGGGGTATGGTCCTACCATCGGGGAGCTGTTTTTT.